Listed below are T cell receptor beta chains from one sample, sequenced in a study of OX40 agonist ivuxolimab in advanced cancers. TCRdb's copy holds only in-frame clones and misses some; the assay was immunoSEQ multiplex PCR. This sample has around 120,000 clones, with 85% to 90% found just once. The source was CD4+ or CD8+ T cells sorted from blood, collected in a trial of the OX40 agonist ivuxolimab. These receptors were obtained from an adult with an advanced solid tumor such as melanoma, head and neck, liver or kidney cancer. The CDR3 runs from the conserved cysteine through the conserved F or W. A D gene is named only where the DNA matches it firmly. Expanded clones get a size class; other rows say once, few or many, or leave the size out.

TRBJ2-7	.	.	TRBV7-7	CASSLGPGDEQYF	TGTGCCAGCAGCTTGGGCCCGGGGGACGAGCAGTACTTC
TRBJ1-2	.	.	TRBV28	CASSLGQNYGYTF	TGTGCCAGCAGTTTGGGGCAGAACTATGGCTACACCTTC
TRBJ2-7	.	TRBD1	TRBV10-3	CAIRGQGGAYEQYF	TGTGCCATCAGGGGACAGGGCGGCGCCTACGAGCAGTACTTC
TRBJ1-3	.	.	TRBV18	CASSPNQAPGNTIYF	TGTGCCAGCTCACCAAATCAGGCCCCTGGAAACACCATATATTTT
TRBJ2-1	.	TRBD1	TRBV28	CASSSPSDRDDNEQFF	TGTGCCAGCAGTTCTCCCTCGGACAGGGACGACAATGAGCAGTTCTTC
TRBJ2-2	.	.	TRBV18	CASSPLPAGELFF	TGTGCCAGCTCACCACTACCCGCCGGGGAGCTGTTTTTT
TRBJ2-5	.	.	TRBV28	CASSLGDGQETQYF	TGTGCCAGCAGTTTGGGGGACGGACAAGAGACCCAGTACTTC
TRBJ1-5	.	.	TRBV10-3	CAISADSNQPQHF	TGTGCCATCAGTGCGGACAGCAATCAGCCCCAGCATTTT
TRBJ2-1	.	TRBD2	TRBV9	CASSPHPGLAAIEQFF	TGTGCCAGCAGCCCACACCCGGGACTAGCGGCCATTGAGCAGTTCTTC
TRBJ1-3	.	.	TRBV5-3	CARSFEDSLEVFGSGNTIYF	TGTGCCAGAAGCTTCGAGGACAGTCTTGAGGTATTTGGGTCTGGAAACACCATATATTTT
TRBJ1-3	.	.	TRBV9	CASSDSVGNTIYF	TGTGCCAGCAGTGACAGTGTGGGAAACACCATATATTTT
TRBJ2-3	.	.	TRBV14	CASSQYFSTDTQYF	TGTGCCAGCAGCCAATACTTCAGCACAGATACGCAGTATTTT
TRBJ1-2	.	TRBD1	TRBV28	CASSLGTGAFYGYTF	TGTGCCAGCAGTTTAGGGACAGGTGCATTCTATGGCTACACCTTC
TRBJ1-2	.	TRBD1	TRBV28	CASRGGQEPLNGYTF	TGTGCCAGCAGGGGGGGACAGGAACCCCTGAATGGCTACACCTTC
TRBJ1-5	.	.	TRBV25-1	CASSQWDQPQHF	TGTGCCAGCAGCCAATGGGATCAGCCCCAGCATTTT
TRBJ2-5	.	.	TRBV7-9	CASSLARETQYF	TGTGCCAGCAGCTTAGCGAGGGAGACCCAGTACTTC
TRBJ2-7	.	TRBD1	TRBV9	CASSVGVGGRGSSYEQYF	TGTGCCAGCAGCGTAGGCGTCGGAGGCAGGGGGAGCTCCTACGAGCAGTACTTC
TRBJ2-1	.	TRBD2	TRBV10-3	CATEVGTTNNEQFF	TGTGCCACGGAGGTCGGGACTACGAACAATGAGCAGTTCTTC
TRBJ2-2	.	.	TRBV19	CASYQTGRGTGELFF	TGTGCCAGTTATCAAACAGGTCGGGGCACCGGGGAGCTGTTTTTT
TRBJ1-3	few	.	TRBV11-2	CASSSGQTLLWKELNTIYF	TGTGCCAGCAGCTCTGGACAGACACTACTCTGGAAAGAACTAAACACCATATATTTT
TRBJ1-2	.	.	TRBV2	CASRIIQYTF	TGTGCCAGCAGGATTATTCAGTATACCTTC
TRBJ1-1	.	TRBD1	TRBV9	CASSPRQGAGTEAFF	TGTGCCAGCAGCCCCAGACAGGGGGCCGGGACTGAAGCTTTCTTT
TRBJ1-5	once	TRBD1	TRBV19	CASSIAYLTGQGRGQPQHF	TGTGCCAGTAGTATAGCCTACCTAACGGGACAGGGGAGAGGGCAGCCCCAGCATTTT
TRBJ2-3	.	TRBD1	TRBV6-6	CASSFGGQGMDTQYF	TGTGCCAGCAGTTTCGGAGGACAGGGGATGGATACGCAGTATTTT
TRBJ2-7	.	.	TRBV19	CASSIGAGLYEQYF	TGTGCCAGTAGTATTGGGGCCGGTCTCTACGAGCAGTACTTC
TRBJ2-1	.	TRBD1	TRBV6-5	CASSRPGQGLDEQFF	TGTGCCAGCAGCCGACCGGGACAGGGTCTTGATGAGCAGTTCTTC
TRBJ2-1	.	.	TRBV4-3	CASSQDINRGAYGEQFF	TGCGCCAGCAGCCAAGATATCAATAGGGGGGCCTACGGTGAGCAGTTCTTC
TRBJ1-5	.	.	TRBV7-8	CASSLGGFRNQPQHF	TGTGCCAGCAGCTTAGGGGGATTTAGGAATCAGCCCCAGCATTTT
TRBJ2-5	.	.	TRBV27	CASSSRETQYF	TGTGCCAGCAGTTCGAGGGAGACCCAGTACTTC
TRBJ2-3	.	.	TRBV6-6	CASSYSTTTQYF	TGTGCCAGCAGTTACTCGACAACTACGCAGTATTTT
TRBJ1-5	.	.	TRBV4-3	CASSDHYGLNSNQPQHF	TGCGCCAGCAGCGATCACTATGGACTAAATAGCAATCAGCCCCAGCATTTT